Below, one T cell receptor beta chain is given with its context. Its antigen is unknown. The record originates from a study of beta chain features in type 1 diabetes. Study-wide background: The samples had about 110,000,000 sorted cells examined in all.

Germline CDR1 and CDR2: SGHAT and FQNNGV. Trimming took 5 bases from V and 6 from J; bases not matched to a gene: 12. CDR3 size: 16 residues. General observations from the study: Across patients, naive, central memory and Treg TCRB repertoires exhibited apparently greater similarity than was observed across healthy donors. For Type 1 diabetes patients, all four CD4+ subsets carried TCRB CDR3s that were moderately but significantly shorter. In type 1 diabetes patients, VDJ junctions had fewer insertions; deletions at these junctions were more frequent. A PCR bias possibly favoring shorter templates would apply equally to patients and controls.

The sequenced template was cDNA made from the entire isolated RNA. Sequencing was performed with immunoSEQ multiplex PCR; in TCRdb, only in-frame clones are kept and a portion is missing. Seen here are 200,000 to 300,000 clones, about a tenth observed once, and the top ten hold more than 0.015%. The TCR originated in a man aged 25 to 40 with type 1 diabetes. The sequenced sample was naive CD4+ T cells from blood. The J gene is TRBJ2-3, the V gene TRBV11-2; 9 nucleotides line up with TRBD1. In nucleotides, the CDR3 is TGTGCCAGCAGCCCTGACCCCTTGGGGACAGGGGATACGCAGTATTTT. Translating it yields CASSPDPLGTGDTQYF.